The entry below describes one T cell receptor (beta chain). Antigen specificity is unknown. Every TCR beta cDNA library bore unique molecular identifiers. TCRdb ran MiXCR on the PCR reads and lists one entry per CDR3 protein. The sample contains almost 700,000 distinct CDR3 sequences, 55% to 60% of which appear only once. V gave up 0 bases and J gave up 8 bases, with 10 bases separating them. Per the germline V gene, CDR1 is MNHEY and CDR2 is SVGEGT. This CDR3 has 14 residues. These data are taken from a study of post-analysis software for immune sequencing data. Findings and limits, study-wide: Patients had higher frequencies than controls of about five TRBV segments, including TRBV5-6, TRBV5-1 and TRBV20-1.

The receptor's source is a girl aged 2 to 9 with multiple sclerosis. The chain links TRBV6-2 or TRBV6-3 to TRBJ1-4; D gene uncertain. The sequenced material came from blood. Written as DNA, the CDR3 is TGTGCCAGCAGTTACTCGAACTTGATGGAAAAACTGTTTTTT. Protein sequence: CASSYSNLMEKLFF.